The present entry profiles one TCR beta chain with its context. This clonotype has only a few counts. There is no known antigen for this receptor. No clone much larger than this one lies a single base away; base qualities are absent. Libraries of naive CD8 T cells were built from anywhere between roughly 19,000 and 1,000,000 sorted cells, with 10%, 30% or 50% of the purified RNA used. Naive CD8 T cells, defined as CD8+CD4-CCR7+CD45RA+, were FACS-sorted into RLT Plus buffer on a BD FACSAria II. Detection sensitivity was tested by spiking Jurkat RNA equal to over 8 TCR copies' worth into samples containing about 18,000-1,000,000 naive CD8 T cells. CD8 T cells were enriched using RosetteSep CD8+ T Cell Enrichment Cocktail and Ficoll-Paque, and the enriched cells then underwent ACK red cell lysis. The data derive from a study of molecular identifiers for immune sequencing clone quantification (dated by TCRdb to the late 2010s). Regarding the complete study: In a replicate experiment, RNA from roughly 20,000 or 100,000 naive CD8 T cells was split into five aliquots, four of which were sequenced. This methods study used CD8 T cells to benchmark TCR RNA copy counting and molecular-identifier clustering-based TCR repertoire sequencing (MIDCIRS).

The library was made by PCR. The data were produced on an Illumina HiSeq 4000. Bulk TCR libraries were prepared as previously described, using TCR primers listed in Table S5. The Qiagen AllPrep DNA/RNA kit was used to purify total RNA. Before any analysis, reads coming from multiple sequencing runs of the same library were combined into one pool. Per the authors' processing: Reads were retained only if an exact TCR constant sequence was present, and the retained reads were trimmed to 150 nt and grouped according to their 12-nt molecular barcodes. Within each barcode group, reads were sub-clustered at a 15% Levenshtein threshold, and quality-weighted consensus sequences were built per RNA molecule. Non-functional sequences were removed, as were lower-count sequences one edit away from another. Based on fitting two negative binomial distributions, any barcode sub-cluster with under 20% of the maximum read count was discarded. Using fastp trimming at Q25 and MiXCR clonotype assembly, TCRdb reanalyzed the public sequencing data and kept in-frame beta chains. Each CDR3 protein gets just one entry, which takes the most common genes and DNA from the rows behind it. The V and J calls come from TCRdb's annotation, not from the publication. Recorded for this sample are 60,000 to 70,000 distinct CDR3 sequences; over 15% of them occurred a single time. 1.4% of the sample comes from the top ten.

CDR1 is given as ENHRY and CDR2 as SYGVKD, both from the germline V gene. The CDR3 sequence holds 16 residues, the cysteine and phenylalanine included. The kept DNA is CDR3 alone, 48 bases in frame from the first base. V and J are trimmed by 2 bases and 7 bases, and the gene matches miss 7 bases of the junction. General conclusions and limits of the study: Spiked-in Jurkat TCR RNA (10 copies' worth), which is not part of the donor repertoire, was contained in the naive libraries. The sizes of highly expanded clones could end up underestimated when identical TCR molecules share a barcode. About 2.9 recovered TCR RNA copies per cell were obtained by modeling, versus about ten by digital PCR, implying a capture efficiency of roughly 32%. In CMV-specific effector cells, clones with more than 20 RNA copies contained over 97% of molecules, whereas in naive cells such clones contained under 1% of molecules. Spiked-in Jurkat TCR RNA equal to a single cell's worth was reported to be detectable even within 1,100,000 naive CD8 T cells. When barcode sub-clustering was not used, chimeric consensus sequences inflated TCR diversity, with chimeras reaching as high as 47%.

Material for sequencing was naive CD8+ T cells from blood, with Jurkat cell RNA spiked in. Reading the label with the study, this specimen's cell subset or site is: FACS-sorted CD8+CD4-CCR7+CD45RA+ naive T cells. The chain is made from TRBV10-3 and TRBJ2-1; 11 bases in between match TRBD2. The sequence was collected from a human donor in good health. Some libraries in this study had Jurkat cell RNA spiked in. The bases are TGTGCCATCAGTGAGGTAGCGGGAGGGCCAAGGAATGAGCAGTTCTTC. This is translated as CAISEVAGGPRNEQFF.